This TCR beta chain was profiled in a study of blood T cell repertoires in COVID-19. Authors' analysis steps: Reference gene primer amplification gave nucleated cell count estimates. Repertoires were generated with immunoSEQ multiplex PCR, while TCRdb's copy carries only in-frame clones and drops some. V and J calls and clone size come straight from that table; D and trimming were deduced from the DNA. This repertoire shows tens of thousands of clones, approximately 81% found once; its top ten account for 20% to 25%. The CDR3 runs 11 residues. CDR1 is MNHEY and CDR2 is SVGEGT in the germline V gene. Deletions cut 4 bases from V and 7 bases from J, with 8 bases between.

The sequenced sample consisted of peripheral blood. The TCR sequence derives from a man aged 80 or over with active or convalescent COVID-19. V is TRBV6-2 or TRBV6-3 and J is TRBJ2-7; the D is unclear. CDR3 in amino acids: CASSLVSEQYF. The CDR3 coding sequence is TGTGCCAGCAGTTTGGTGAGTGAGCAGTACTTC.